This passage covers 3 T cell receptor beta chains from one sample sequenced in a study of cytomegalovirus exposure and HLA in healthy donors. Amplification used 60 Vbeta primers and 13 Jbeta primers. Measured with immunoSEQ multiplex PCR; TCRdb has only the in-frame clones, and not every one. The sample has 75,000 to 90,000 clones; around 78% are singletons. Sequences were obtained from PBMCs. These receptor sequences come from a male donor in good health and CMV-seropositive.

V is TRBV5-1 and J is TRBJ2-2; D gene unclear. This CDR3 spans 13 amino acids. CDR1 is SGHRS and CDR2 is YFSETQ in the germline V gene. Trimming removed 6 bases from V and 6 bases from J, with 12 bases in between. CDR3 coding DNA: TGCGCCAGCACCGCTTCTGGCCCCGGGGAGCTGTTTTTT. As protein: CASTASGPGELFF. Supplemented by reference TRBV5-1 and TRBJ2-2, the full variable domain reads KAGVTQTPRYLIKTRGQQVTLSCSPISGHRSVSWYQQTPGQGLQFLFEYFSETQRNKGNFPGRFSGRQFSNSRSEMNVSTLELGDSALYLCASTASGPGELFFGEGSRLTVL.

The CDR3 DNA is TGTGCCAGCAGCCCCGGGACAGGGAACTACGAGCAGTACTTC. Amino acids: CASSPGTGNYEQYF. The chain uses TRBV13 and TRBJ2-7; 9 bases align to TRBD1. Losses at the gene ends were 5 bases for V and 3 bases for J; bases not matched to a gene: 5. The CDR3 has 14 residues. Germline CDR1 and CDR2: PRHDT and FYEKMQ (reference sequence).

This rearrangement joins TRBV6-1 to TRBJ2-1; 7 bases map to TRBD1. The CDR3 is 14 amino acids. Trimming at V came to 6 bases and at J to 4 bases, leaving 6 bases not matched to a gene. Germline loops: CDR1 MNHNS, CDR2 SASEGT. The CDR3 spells CASRPTTGYNEQFF. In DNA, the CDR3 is TGTGCCAGCAGACCCACGACAGGGTACAATGAGCAGTTCTTC.